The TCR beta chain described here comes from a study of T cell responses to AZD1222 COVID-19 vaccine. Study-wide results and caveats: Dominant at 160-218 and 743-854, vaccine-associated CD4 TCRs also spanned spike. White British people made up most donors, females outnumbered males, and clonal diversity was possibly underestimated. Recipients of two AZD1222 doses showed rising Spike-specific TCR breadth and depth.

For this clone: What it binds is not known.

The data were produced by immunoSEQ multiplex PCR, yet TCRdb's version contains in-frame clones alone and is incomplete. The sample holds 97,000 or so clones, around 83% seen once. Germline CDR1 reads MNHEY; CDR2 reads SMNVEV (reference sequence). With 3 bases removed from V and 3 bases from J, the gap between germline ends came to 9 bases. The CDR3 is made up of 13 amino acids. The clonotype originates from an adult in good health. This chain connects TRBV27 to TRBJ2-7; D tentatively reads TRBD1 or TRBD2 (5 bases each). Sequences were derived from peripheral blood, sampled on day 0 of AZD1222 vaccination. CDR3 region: CASSFGAGYEQYF. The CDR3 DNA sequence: TGTGCCAGCAGTTTCGGGGCGGGCTACGAGCAGTACTTC.